This passage covers 10 T cell receptor beta chains from one sample sequenced in a study of metastatic and nonmetastatic thyroid tumors (dated by TCRdb to about 2020). No treatment had been received by any patient before thyroid surgery. To prepare the library, PCR was applied. Sequencing relied on an Illumina HiSeq 4000. TCRdb reanalyzed the raw reads on its own, using fastp at Q25 for trimming and MiXCR for clone calling, and kept in-frame beta chains. This sample is represented by thousands of clones; approximately 34% of them were singletons. The ten largest clones take up roughly 20% of the sample. The sample comprised adjacent normal tissue. These receptors all come from a female donor with papillary thyroid cancer or a benign thyroid nodule (not recorded which). Some clones in this sample may be carry-over from other donors' samples.

In this sample, this clone turned up a few times. The CDR3, as DNA: TGTGCCAGCAGACGGGCTCCGAAGCCTCAGCCCCAGCATTTT. Its translation is CASRRAPKPQPQHF. The chain joins TRBV6-8 to TRBJ1-5; D gene unclear. The CDR3 sequence is 14 residues long. The germline V and J ends were trimmed by 6 bases and 6 bases, with 15 bases remaining between them. Germline V gene sequence: CDR1 MNHGY, CDR2 SAAAGT.

The rearrangement uses TRBV12-3 or TRBV12-4 and TRBJ1-1, with D possibly TRBD1 on 5 matching bases. Trimming shortened V by 1 base and J by 11 bases, and 17 bases separated the two germline ends. This CDR3 contains 14 residues. CDR3 nucleotide sequence: TGTGCCAGCAGTTTAGTACTGGACAACCAAGGCGCTTTCTTT. Protein: CASSLVLDNQGAFF.

This clone was seen a few times. The genes are TRBV28 and TRBJ2-1, with D possibly TRBD1 on 5 matching bases. Trimming took off 3 bases at V and 9 bases at J, with 12 bases between the two ends. Germline V gene lookup returns CDR1 MDHEN and CDR2 SYDVKM. The CDR3 loop spans 13 amino acids. The CDR3 sequence is CASSFQGLLEQFF. DNA for the CDR3: TGTGCCAGCAGTTTTCAGGGTCTGCTTGAGCAGTTCTTC. Complete variable domain (other parts from reference TRBV28 and TRBJ2-1): DVKVTQSSRYLVKRTGEKVFLECVQDMDHENMFWYRQDPGLGLRLIYFSYDVKMKEKGDIPEGYSVSREKKERFSLILESASTNQTSMYLCASSFQGLLEQFFGPGTRLTVL.

DNA of the CDR3: TGCGCCAGCAGTGAGTCGATGGGGGGAACCGGGGAGCTGTTTTTT. Protein: CASSESMGGTGELFF. The chain links TRBV10-2 to TRBJ2-2; TRBD2 is a possible D gene (6 bases). The germline gives CDR1 WSHSY, CDR2 SAAADI. Trimming pared 0 bases from V and 5 bases from J, leaving 10 bases between. This CDR3 contains 15 residues.

This chain connects TRBV12-3 or TRBV12-4 to TRBJ2-7, with D uncertain. The V gene lost 5 bases and the J gene lost 0 bases, with 2 bases spanning the gap. There are 11 residues in the CDR3. CDR3 in amino acids: CASSHSYEQYF. The DNA of the CDR3 is TGTGCCAGCAGTCACTCCTACGAGCAGTACTTC.

The genes are TRBV29-1 and TRBJ1-3; 7 nucleotides line up with TRBD1. This CDR3 is built from 15 residues. With V trimmed by 7 bases and J by 3 bases, 12 bases remained unmatched. Per the germline V gene, CDR1 is SQVTM and CDR2 is ANQGSEA. CDR3 nucleotide sequence: TGCAGCGCCCGGGGAGGGGGCGGAGGTGGAAACACCATATATTTT. Protein sequence: CSARGGGGGGNTIYF. Full variable domain (remainder filled in from reference TRBV29-1 and TRBJ1-3): SAVISQKPSRDICQRGTSLTIQCQVDSQVTMMFWYRQQPGQSLTLIATANQGSEATYESGFVIDKFPISRPNLTFSTLTVSNMSPEDSSIYLCSARGGGGGGNTIYFGEGSWLTVV.

There are a few counts of this clone. The chain carries TRBV6-5 and TRBJ1-2, with 7 bases matching TRBD1. This CDR3 has 16 amino acids. Germline V lookup: CDR1 MNHEY, CDR2 SVGAGI. V gave up 2 bases and J gave up 4 bases; unmatched junction bases: 10. The CDR3 nucleotides read TGTGCCAGCAGTTACGATGCCCGACAGGGAAGCTATGGCTACACCTTC. It encodes CASSYDARQGSYGYTF.

This clone was observed a handful of times. J is TRBJ1-2 and V is TRBV6-2 or TRBV6-3, with D possibly being TRBD1 (6 bases). Germline V CDR1 and CDR2: MNHEY, SVGEGT. The V and J ends lost 2 bases and 7 bases respectively, with 20 bases between them. The CDR3 spans 16 residues. For the CDR3, the DNA is TGTGCCAGCAGTTACCCCACTGCGGGGGCCGTGGCTGGCTACACCTTC. Its translation is CASSYPTAGAVAGYTF.

This clone was counted only a few times. The chain is built from TRBV24-1 and TRBJ2-2; D is undetermined. Germline V gene sequence: CDR1 KGHDR, CDR2 SFDVKD. This CDR3 comprises 15 residues. CDR3 nucleotide sequence: TGTGCAACCGACAAGAGTGGGTTCGGCACCGGGGAGCTGTTTTTT. Its translation: CATDKSGFGTGELFF.

The chain recombines TRBV5-1 with TRBJ2-7, with TRBD2 as a possible D gene (6 bases). The CDR3 totals 13 residues. CDR1 is SGHRS and CDR2 is YFSETQ in the germline V gene. The V and J ends lost 0 bases and 6 bases respectively, with 10 bases between them. CDR3 amino acids: CASSLGRDFEQYV. DNA of the CDR3: TGCGCCAGCAGCTTGGGTAGGGACTTCGAGCAGTACGTC.